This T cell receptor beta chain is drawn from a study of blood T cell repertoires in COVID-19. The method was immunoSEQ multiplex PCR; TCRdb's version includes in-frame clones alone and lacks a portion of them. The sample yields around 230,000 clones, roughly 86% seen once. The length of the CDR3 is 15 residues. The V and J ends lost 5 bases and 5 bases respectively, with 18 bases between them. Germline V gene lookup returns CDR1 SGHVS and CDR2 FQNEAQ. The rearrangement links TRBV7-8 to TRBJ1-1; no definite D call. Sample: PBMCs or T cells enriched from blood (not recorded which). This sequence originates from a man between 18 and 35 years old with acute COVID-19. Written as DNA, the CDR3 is TGTGCCAGCAGCCGAGGCGGGGAAGGAGGTACTGAAGCTTTCTTT. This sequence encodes CASSRGGEGGTEAFF.